These 4 T cell receptor beta chains were sequenced from one sample in a study of blood T cell repertoires in COVID-19 (dated by TCRdb to about 2020). Library generation was performed with the immunoSEQ multiplex PCR assay. The immuneACCESS repertoire file appears here via TCRdb, limited to in-frame rearrangements. These files lack a portion of the clones; in checked studies, under half of the deficit traces to unresolved V genes, and the cause of the others is not known. The sample table holds over 140,000 clones, of which 80% to 85% were seen once. 3% to 4.5% of the sample comes from the top ten. The specimen was peripheral blood. The source of these receptors is a woman aged 55-75 years with acute or convalescent COVID-19.

The chain carries TRBV11-2 and TRBJ2-3; a weak D match, TRBD2 (5 bases). CDR3 length: 12 residues. The ends were cut back, 4 bases at V and 8 bases at J, with 10 bases in the middle. Germline CDR1 is SGHAT and CDR2 is FQNNGV. The CDR3 sequence is CASSSAGATQYF. The CDR3 nucleotides are TGTGCCAGCAGCTCGGCGGGCGCTACGCAGTATTTT. The full variable domain, its missing parts supplied by reference TRBV11-2 and TRBJ2-3, is EAGVAQSPRYKIIEKRQSVAFWCNPISGHATLYWYQQILGQGPKLLIQFQNNGVVDDSQLPKDRFSAERLKGVDSTLKIQPAKLEDSAVYLCASSSAGATQYFGPGTRLTVL.

The chain is built from TRBV2 and TRBJ1-1, with TRBD1 matching over 8 bases. The length of the CDR3 is 12 residues. From germline, CDR1 is SNHLY and CDR2 FYNNEI. V shed 8 bases, J shed 4 bases, and the junction held 3 bases outside the gene matches. CDR3 in amino acids: CASRDRSTEAFF. DNA for the CDR3: TGTGCCAGCCGGGACAGGAGCACTGAAGCTTTCTTT.

This clone has just a few counts. The chain combines TRBV29-1 with TRBJ1-1; no firm D call. Trimming stripped 1 base from V and 3 bases from J, with 18 bases between. Germline V gene data show CDR1 as SQVTM and CDR2 as ANQGSEA. This CDR3 comprises 16 residues. CDR3 protein: CSVEVSGRGRDTEAFF. The CDR3 coding sequence is TGCAGCGTTGAAGTATCCGGGAGAGGTCGCGACACTGAAGCTTTCTTT.

The chain recombines TRBV7-2 with TRBJ2-7, with D possibly matching TRBD1 (5 bases). Germline values: CDR1 SGHTA, CDR2 FQGNSA. This CDR3 contains 14 residues. V was clipped by 4 bases and J by 1 base, with 11 bases between them. Here the CDR3 reads CASSSGPRSYEQYF. The CDR3 DNA is TGTGCCAGCAGCTCAGGGCCCCGATCCTACGAGCAGTACTTC.